The 7 T cell receptor beta chains below all came from one sample that was sequenced in a study of blood T cell repertoires in COVID-19. TCRdb's copy holds only in-frame clones and misses some; the assay was immunoSEQ multiplex PCR. The repertoire holds around 37,000 clones, with about 88% as singletons. Sequencing input: peripheral blood. Receptors were obtained from a human donor in a cohort sampled during active COVID-19.

V and J are TRBV19 and TRBJ1-2; D gene ambiguous. Trimming shortened V by 4 bases and J by 1 base, and 10 bases separated the two germline ends. The V gene's germline CDR1 is LNHDA and CDR2 SQIVND (reference sequence). The CDR3 has 14 amino acids. CDR3 residues: CASSTLLYNYGYTF. In DNA form, the CDR3 reads TGTGCCAGTAGTACCCTCCTGTATAACTATGGCTACACCTTC.

The CDR3 sequence is CASSYGTGMNSPLHF. The CDR3 DNA is TGTGCCAGCTCTTACGGGACAGGGATGAATTCACCCCTCCACTTT. The V gene is TRBV2, the J gene TRBJ1-6; TRBD1 aligns across 9 bases. From germline, CDR1 is SNHLY and CDR2 FYNNEI. V lost 8 bases, J lost 7 bases, and 9 bases stayed unmatched. This CDR3 is 15 amino acids long.

J is TRBJ1-5 and V is TRBV23-1; tentative D call: TRBD1 (6 bases). TRBV23-1 is reported as an ORF; its role is uncertain. Trimming removed 4 bases at V and 4 bases at J, with 20 bases between. This CDR3 spans 17 amino acids. The CDR3 nucleotides read TGCGCCAGCAGTCCCCCCCCGGGGGCGGGGGGTAATCAGCCCCAGCATTTT. This sequence encodes CASSPPPGAGGNQPQHF.

This sequence joins TRBV6-5 and TRBJ1-3; tentative D call: TRBD1 (6 bases). This CDR3 has 14 residues. CDR1 and CDR2 (germline): MNHEY, SVGAGI. V lost 6 bases to trimming and J lost 2 bases, with 11 bases between them. This chain's CDR3 is CASRAQGAGNTIYF. In DNA, the CDR3 is TGTGCCAGCAGGGCACAGGGCGCTGGAAACACCATATATTTT.

The V gene is TRBV7-9, the J gene TRBJ2-5, with TRBD1 identical over 7 bases. Germline lookup yields CDR1 SEHNR and CDR2 FQNEAQ (reference sequence). The junction had 4 bases not matched to a gene; V was cut back by 2 bases and J by 10 bases. The CDR3 sequence is 12 residues long. The CDR3 coding sequence is TGTGCCAGCAGCTTAAGACGACAGGGCCAGTACTTC. Protein sequence: CASSLRRQGQYF. The entire variable domain, with the rest obtained from reference TRBV7-9 and TRBJ2-5, is as follows: DTGVSQNPRHKITKRGQNVTFRCDPISEHNRLYWYRQTLGQGPEFLTYFQNEAQLEKSRLLSDRFSAERPKGSFSTLEIQRTEQGDSAMYLCASSLRRQGQYFGPGTRLLVL.

V gene TRBV2 combines with J gene TRBJ2-5; 9 bases line up with TRBD1. Trimming at V came to 1 base and at J to 1 base, leaving 4 bases not matched to a gene. Germline V gene sequence: CDR1 SNHLY, CDR2 FYNNEI. This CDR3 contains 16 residues. CDR3 residues: CASSEVGQGFQETQYF. The CDR3 bases are TGTGCCAGCAGTGAAGTAGGACAGGGGTTCCAAGAGACCCAGTACTTC.

The rearrangement uses TRBV19 and TRBJ2-7; D gene unclear. CDR1 is LNHDA, CDR2 SQIVND, per germline (reference sequence). This CDR3 spans 13 amino acids. Trimming cost V 2 bases and J 7 bases, with 12 bases left between them. The CDR3 reads CASSISTYGEQYF. CDR3 DNA sequence: TGTGCCAGTAGTATATCTACCTACGGGGAGCAGTACTTC.